This TCR beta chain was sequenced in a study of blood T cell repertoires in COVID-19. Study-level information: Italy, Spain and the United States were the sources of the convalescent and acute COVID-19 samples. PBMCs, B-cell-depleted T cells, or T cells provided the cDNA or gDNA that made up the material.

In the source study's methods: Reference gene primers were amplified, and this amplification served to estimate nucleated cell counts. Here immunoSEQ multiplex PCR was the method, and the copy in TCRdb shows in-frame clones only, minus some. Clonal size and the V and J genes are those of that table, whereas D and trimming came from the DNA. The data hold around 340,000 clones, with 65% to 85% observed a single time. This clonotype was obtained from a man aged 25-45 years with active or convalescent COVID-19. Sequenced input: peripheral blood.

DNA for the CDR3: TGCGCCAGCAGCTTGGAAGGGGCGGAACCCCGATTATACGAGCAGTACTTC. Amino acid sequence: CASSLEGAEPRLYEQYF. This chain connects TRBV5-1 to TRBJ2-7, with D perhaps matching TRBD1 (5 bases). In germline, CDR1 is SGHRS, CDR2 YFSETQ. This CDR3 has 17 amino acids. V was shortened by 0 bases and J by 4 bases, with 20 bases between the two germline ends.